Below are 23 T cell receptor beta chains sequenced from a single sample in a study of monozygotic twins with inflammatory bowel disease. TCRdb reanalyzed the 5' RACE reads, giving one entry per CDR3 protein sequence and no DNA. The listing contains more than 300,000 distinct CDR3 sequences. The sequenced material came from blood. These receptors came from a human donor with ulcerative colitis or Crohn's disease, or a healthy co-twin of an affected twin (not recorded which).

This chain joins TRBV7-9 and TRBJ2-1; absent DNA, TCRdb's TRBD1 call cannot be checked. Germline V CDR1 and CDR2: SEHNR, FQNEAQ (reference sequence). There are 14 residues in the CDR3. CDR3 sequence: CASSLDGGRGEQFF. Supplemented by reference TRBV7-9 and TRBJ2-1, the full variable domain reads DTGVSQNPRHKITKRGQNVTFRCDPISEHNRLYWYRQTLGQGPEFLTYFQNEAQLEKSRLLSDRFSAERPKGSFSTLEIQRTEQGDSAMYLCASSLDGGRGEQFFGPGTRLTVL.

The chain links TRBV10-3 to TRBJ1-2. The germline gives CDR1 ENHRY, CDR2 SYGVKD. CDR3 size: 11 residues. The CDR3 spells CAISDGDGYTF.

The rearrangement uses TRBV12-3 or TRBV12-4 and TRBJ1-3; the D gene TCRdb calls, TRBD1, cannot be checked with no DNA. The CDR3 totals 13 residues. This CDR3 is CASGPLEGDTIYF.

The CDR3 sequence is CASSQVGGLAHNEQFF. V gene TRBV3-1 combines with J gene TRBJ2-1; TCRdb designates TRBD2, a call that cannot be tested without DNA. Germline CDR1 reads LGHDT; CDR2 reads YNNKEL (reference sequence). This CDR3 is built from 16 residues.

The chain is built from TRBV6-2 or TRBV6-3 and TRBJ2-7. The CDR3 is 19 amino acids. Germline loops: CDR1 MNHEY, CDR2 SVGEGT. The CDR3 spells CASSYSFRSNRGRSYEQYF.

The chain carries TRBV4-3 and TRBJ1-6; TCRdb proposes TRBD1, but this gene call is untestable without DNA. The germline V gene has CDR1 LGHNA and CDR2 YSLEER. The CDR3 loop spans 15 amino acids. This CDR3 reads CASSQVVDTAGPLHF.

The V gene is TRBV5-1, the J gene TRBJ1-5. The CDR3 loop spans 14 amino acids. CDR1 and CDR2 (germline): SGHRS, YFSETQ. The CDR3 spells CASSLDYSNQPQHF.

The J gene is TRBJ2-7, the V gene TRBV10-3; TCRdb gives TRBD2 as the D gene, but with no DNA this cannot be confirmed. CDR1 is ENHRY and CDR2 is SYGVKD in the germline V gene. The length of the CDR3 is 19 residues. CDR3: CAISVLAPLAPSSSYEQYF.

The V gene is TRBV7-3, the J gene TRBJ2-7; TCRdb selects TRBD1, and the lack of DNA leaves this call unchecked. CDR1 and CDR2 from the germline V gene are SGHTA and FQGTGA. This CDR3 comprises 13 residues. CDR3 in amino acids: CASSWDIGYEQYF.

The rearrangement links TRBV19 to TRBJ1-4. This CDR3 spans 13 amino acids. Per the germline V gene, CDR1 is LNHDA and CDR2 is SQIVND (reference sequence). The CDR3 sequence is CASSRLTNEKLFF.

The J gene is TRBJ1-2, the V gene TRBV18; no DNA is available, so the TRBD1 call from TCRdb remains unchecked. Germline V gene sequence: CDR1 KGHSH, CDR2 LQKENI. This CDR3 has 15 residues. The CDR3 loop is CASSQSRDSNYGYTF.

V gene TRBV4-2 combines with J gene TRBJ2-7; TCRdb returns TRBD2, unconfirmable since there is no DNA. CDR1 and CDR2 (germline): LGHNA, YNFKEQ. The CDR3 has 15 amino acids. The CDR3 reads CASSQVLADSYEQYF.

The V gene is TRBV7-2, the J gene TRBJ2-3; TCRdb's D gene call, TRBD2, goes unchecked for lack of DNA. Germline V CDR1 and CDR2: SGHTA, FQGNSA. The CDR3 extends over 16 amino acids. The CDR3 sequence is CASSLALTSGLDTQYF.

The rearrangement uses TRBV11-1 and TRBJ2-7; checking the TCRdb D call of TRBD2 is not possible without DNA. CDR1 and CDR2 (germline): SGHAT, FQDESV (reference sequence). CDR3 size: 20 residues. CDR3 sequence: CASSLLGYGTSGQSSYEQYF.

V gene TRBV28 combines with J gene TRBJ2-1; lacking DNA, the TRBD2 call made by TCRdb goes unchecked. CDR1 and CDR2 (germline): MDHEN, SYDVKM. The CDR3 spans 14 residues. The CDR3 region is CASSFGGSKGEQFF.

This chain connects TRBV5-1 to TRBJ2-7; the TCRdb call, TRBD1, lacks DNA for checking. The CDR3 has 14 amino acids. In germline, CDR1 is SGHRS, CDR2 YFSETQ. CDR3 sequence: CASSSSFRGLEQYF.

This chain joins TRBV6-2 or TRBV6-3 and TRBJ2-7. Germline V lookup: CDR1 MNHEY, CDR2 SVGEGT. The CDR3 has 11 residues. This chain's CDR3 is CASSTTYEQYF.

The chain couples TRBV27 to TRBJ1-6; TCRdb lists TRBD1, though no DNA is available to test this call. The CDR3 has 16 residues. CDR1 is MNHEY and CDR2 is SMNVEV in the germline V gene (reference sequence). CDR3: CASRITAQGPNSPLHF.

The chain employs TRBV12-3 or TRBV12-4 and TRBJ2-7. The CDR3 runs 13 residues. The CDR3 is CASSPDLIYEQYF.

The rearrangement uses TRBV3-1 and TRBJ2-1; TCRdb returns TRBD2, unconfirmable since there is no DNA. Germline V gene data show CDR1 as LGHDT and CDR2 as YNNKEL (reference sequence). CDR3 size: 19 residues. The CDR3: CASSQPSPGTSGGANEQFF.

The rearrangement uses TRBV6-2 or TRBV6-3 and TRBJ2-2; lacking DNA, the TRBD1 call made by TCRdb goes unchecked. The CDR3 runs to 17 residues. Germline lookup yields CDR1 MNHEY and CDR2 SVGEGT. CDR3 in amino acids: CASSYPSAGGNTGELFF.

This chain links TRBV10-2 with TRBJ1-1. The CDR3 runs to 11 residues. Germline V gene data show CDR1 as WSHSY and CDR2 as SAAADI. This CDR3 reads CASGSWREAFF.

The genes are TRBV20-1 and TRBJ2-3. Germline-derived CDR1 and CDR2 are DFQATT and SNEGSKA (reference sequence). The CDR3 runs 14 residues. This CDR3 reads CSAFDRGGTDTQCF.